A selection of T cell receptor beta chains follows, all from one sample in a study of shared clonotypes between healthy human individuals. Produced via immunoSEQ multiplex PCR; TCRdb's table is partial and in-frame only. Here the sample spans over 400,000 clones, around 73% being singletons. The sequenced sample was PBMCs. All receptors come from a woman in her thirties or forties in good health. Some clones in this sample may be carry-over from other donors' samples. Both conserved end residues are part of each CDR3. The D gene is left open where the match is weak. Clone size is not always given. Where it is, it says once, few, many or a class for expanded clones.

.,TRBJ1-1,TRBV5-1,.,CASASVGLLGNTEAFF,TGCGCCAGCGCTTCGGTGGGGTTATTAGGAAACACTGAAGCTTTCTTT
.,TRBJ2-2,TRBV5-1,.,CASSLESWRGTGELFF,TGCGCCAGCAGCTTGGAGTCGTGGAGGGGCACCGGGGAGCTGTTTTTT
.,TRBJ2-2,TRBV4-1,.,CASSQDNTGELFF,TGCGCCAGCAGCCAAGACAACACCGGGGAGCTGTTTTTT
.,TRBJ2-7,TRBV7-8,.,CASSLLATYEQYF,TGTGCCAGCAGCTTACTAGCGACCTACGAGCAGTACTTC
.,TRBJ2-3,TRBV5-8,.,CASSRRVGSGDTQYF,TGTGCCAGCAGCCGGCGGGTCGGGAGCGGGGATACGCAGTATTTT
.,TRBJ2-1,TRBV4-1,.,CASSPQALLGVAEQFF,TGCGCCAGCAGCCCCCAGGCCTTACTAGGTGTGGCTGAGCAGTTCTTC
.,TRBJ2-6,TRBV7-8,.,CASSLALGSSGANVLTF,TGTGCCAGCAGCTTAGCGCTTGGTAGCTCTGGGGCCAACGTCCTGACTTTC
.,TRBJ2-1,TRBV6-5,TRBD2,CASSSLAGGYNEQFF,TGTGCCAGCAGTTCTCTAGCGGGAGGTTACAATGAGCAGTTCTTC
once,TRBJ1-2,TRBV2,.,CASSEQGQPYGYTF,TGTGCCAGCAGTGAACAAGGACAGCCCTATGGCTACACCTTC
.,TRBJ2-2,TRBV6-1,.,CASSGNPGARNTGELFF,TGTGCCAGCAGTGGTAACCCCGGGGCGCGGAACACCGGGGAGCTGTTTTTT
.,TRBJ1-1,TRBV11-1,.,CASSAGRTNTEAFF,TGTGCCAGCAGCGCAGGCAGGACGAACACTGAAGCTTTCTTT
.,TRBJ2-3,TRBV5-1,TRBD2,CASSPAPSGLQDTQYF,TGCGCCAGCAGCCCGGCCCCTAGCGGCCTCCAAGATACGCAGTATTTT
few,TRBJ1-1,TRBV20-1,.,CSANQYPEAFF,TGCAGTGCTAACCAATATCCTGAAGCTTTCTTT
.,TRBJ2-7,TRBV5-1,.,CASNKDSPASYEQYF,TGCGCCAGCAACAAGGACAGCCCAGCCTCCTACGAGCAGTACTTC
few,TRBJ1-5,TRBV18,.,CASSRQPLYQPQHF,TGTGCCAGCTCCCGACAGCCACTTTATCAGCCCCAGCATTTT
.,TRBJ2-7,TRBV28,TRBD2,CASSFSSGRFYEQYF,TGTGCCAGCAGTTTCAGTAGCGGGAGGTTCTACGAGCAGTACTTC
.,TRBJ2-3,TRBV2,.,CASLGGTDTQYF,TGTGCCAGCCTAGGGGGCACAGATACGCAGTATTTT
once,TRBJ2-3,TRBV10-3,.,CAIESSDTQYF,TGTGCCATCGAGTCGTCCGATACGCAGTATTTT
.,TRBJ1-1,TRBV6-4,.,CASSDSYENTEAFF,TGTGCCAGCAGTGACTCATATGAGAACACTGAAGCTTTCTTT
.,TRBJ2-1,TRBV1,.,CTSSQECPKTYNEQFF,TGCACCAGCAGCCAAGAGTGCCCCAAGACGTACAATGAGCAGTTCTTC
.,TRBJ2-7,TRBV27,.,CASSFGPGREQYF,TGTGCCAGCAGTTTTGGGCCAGGGAGGGAGCAGTACTTC
many,TRBJ2-6,TRBV5-1,TRBD2,CASSPRGGLRSGANVLTF,TGCGCCAGCAGCCCACGGGGGGGGCTCCGCTCTGGGGCCAACGTCCTGACTTTC
.,TRBJ2-3,TRBV7-8,TRBD2,CASSPRVAGVSTDTQYF,TGTGCCAGCAGCCCCCGGGTAGCGGGAGTCAGCACAGATACGCAGTATTTT
.,TRBJ2-7,TRBV10-2,TRBD2,CASSESGTSGYEQYF,TGCGCCAGCAGTGAGAGTGGGACTAGCGGCTACGAGCAGTACTTC
.,TRBJ2-1,TRBV29-1,TRBD2,CSVEDPGGSGREQFF,TGCAGCGTTGAAGATCCGGGCGGGAGCGGACGTGAGCAGTTCTTC
.,TRBJ1-1,TRBV5-6,.,CASSLYEGPEAFF,TGTGCCAGCAGCTTGTATGAGGGCCCTGAAGCTTTCTTT
.,TRBJ1-2,TRBV27,TRBD1,CASSPTGGFGYTF,TGTGCCAGCAGCCCTACAGGGGGCTTTGGCTACACCTTC
.,TRBJ2-1,TRBV27,.,CASSGGLSSYNEQFF,TGTGCCAGCAGTGGCGGACTATCCTCCTACAATGAGCAGTTCTTC
once,TRBJ2-3,TRBV7-2,TRBD2,CASSLVPSGSVDTQYF,TGTGCCAGCAGCTTAGTTCCTAGCGGGAGTGTAGATACGCAGTATTTT
.,TRBJ1-1,TRBV12-5,TRBD1,CASGMTGGGYTEAFF,TGTGCTAGTGGTATGACAGGGGGCGGTTACACTGAAGCTTTCTTT
.,TRBJ1-5,TRBV28,.,CASSLVFGQPQHF,TGTGCCAGCAGTCTTGTCTTTGGGCAGCCCCAGCATTTT
.,TRBJ2-6,TRBV5-1,.,CASSPGSSGANVLTF,TGCGCCAGCAGCCCCGGGAGCTCTGGGGCCAACGTCCTGACTTTC
.,TRBJ1-5,TRBV19,TRBD1,CASSIVDRSGQPQHF,TGTGCCAGTAGTATAGTGGACAGGTCTGGTCAGCCCCAGCATTTT
.,TRBJ1-3,TRBV30,.,CAWGFGAHPGNTIYF,TGTGCCTGGGGATTCGGGGCTCACCCTGGAAACACCATATATTTT
.,TRBJ1-3,TRBV4-1,.,CASSQPLQGNSGNTIYF,TGCGCCAGCAGCCAACCCCTTCAGGGAAACTCTGGAAACACCATATATTTT
.,TRBJ2-1,TRBV28,.,CASKAGPSYNEQFF,TGTGCCAGCAAGGCGGGGCCCTCCTACAATGAGCAGTTCTTC
.,TRBJ2-5,TRBV2,TRBD1,CASSPDRGRETQYF,TGTGCCAGCAGTCCGGACAGGGGGCGAGAGACCCAGTACTTC